This T cell receptor beta chain was profiled in a study of blood T cells in healthy people across ages. Regarding the study as a whole: The long-lived group displayed more naive CD4+ cells, plus higher diversity, than the aged donors did. When one million T cells were used, diversity estimates were thought to be underestimates.

This CDR3 has 11 amino acids. The germline CDR1 and CDR2 sequences are KGHDR and SFDVKD. The V end lost 8 bases, the J end lost 1 base, and 5 bases lay between the germline ends. As to this clonotype: Its specificity is not known.

Primers used in a second PCR of roughly 6 to 12 cycles were a sample-barcoded 5' primer and a J-beta primer mix. Through a template-switch adaptor with 12 random nucleotides, each cDNA molecule received a tag. TCRdb processed the 5' RACE reads anew with MiXCR; each CDR3 protein has one entry. The sample has 1.5 million to 2 million distinct CDR3 sequences; about 50% are singletons. The gene calls are TRBV24-1 and TRBJ2-7; D unclear. The sequencing input was blood. This clonotype was sampled from a woman in her thirties or forties in good health. The CDR3 loop reads CATTESYEQYF. The CDR3 DNA follows: TGTGCCACCACAGAGTCCTACGAGCAGTACTTC.